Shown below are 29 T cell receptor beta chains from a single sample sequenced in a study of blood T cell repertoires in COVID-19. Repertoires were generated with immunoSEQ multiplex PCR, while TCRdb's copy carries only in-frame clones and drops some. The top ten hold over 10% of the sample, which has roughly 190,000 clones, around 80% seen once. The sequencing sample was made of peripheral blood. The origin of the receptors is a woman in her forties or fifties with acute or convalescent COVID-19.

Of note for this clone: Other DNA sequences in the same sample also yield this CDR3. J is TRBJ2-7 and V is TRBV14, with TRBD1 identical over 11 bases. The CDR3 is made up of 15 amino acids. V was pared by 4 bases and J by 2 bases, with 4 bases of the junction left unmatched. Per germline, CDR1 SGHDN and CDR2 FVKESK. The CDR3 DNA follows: TGTGCCAGCAGCCTTCCGGGACAGGGGGCCTACGAGCAGTACTTC. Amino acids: CASSLPGQGAYEQYF.

CDR3: CASSFTTGGGNTIYF. CDR3 bases: TGCGCCAGCAGTTTTACGACAGGGGGTGGAAACACCATATATTTT. The chain carries TRBV10-2 and TRBJ1-3; 9 positions agree with TRBD1. The CDR3 is made up of 15 amino acids. Germline V gene data show CDR1 as WSHSY and CDR2 as SAAADI. J gave up 3 bases and V 5 bases, and 5 bases lay outside the gene matches.

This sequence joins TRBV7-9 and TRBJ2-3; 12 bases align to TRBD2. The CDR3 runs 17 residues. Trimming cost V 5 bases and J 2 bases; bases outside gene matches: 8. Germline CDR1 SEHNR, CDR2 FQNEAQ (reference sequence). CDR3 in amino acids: CASSPRLAGVSTDTQYF. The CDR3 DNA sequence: TGTGCCAGCAGCCCCCGACTAGCGGGGGTATCCACAGATACGCAGTATTTT. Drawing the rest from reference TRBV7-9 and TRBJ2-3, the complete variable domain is DTGVSQNPRHKITKRGQNVTFRCDPISEHNRLYWYRQTLGQGPEFLTYFQNEAQLEKSRLLSDRFSAERPKGSFSTLEIQRTEQGDSAMYLCASSPRLAGVSTDTQYFGPGTRLTVL.

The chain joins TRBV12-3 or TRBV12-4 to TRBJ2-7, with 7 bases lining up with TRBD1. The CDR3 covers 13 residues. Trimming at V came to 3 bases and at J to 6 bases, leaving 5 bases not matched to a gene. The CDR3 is CASSLRGQGEQYF. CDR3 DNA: TGTGCCAGCAGTTTGAGGGGGCAGGGCGAGCAGTACTTC.

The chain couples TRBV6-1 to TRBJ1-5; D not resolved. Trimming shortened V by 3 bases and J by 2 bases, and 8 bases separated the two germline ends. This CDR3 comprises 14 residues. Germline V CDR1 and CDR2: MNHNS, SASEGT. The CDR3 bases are TGTGCCAGCAGTGAGCTGCGAGGCAATCAGCCCCAGCATTTT. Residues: CASSELRGNQPQHF.

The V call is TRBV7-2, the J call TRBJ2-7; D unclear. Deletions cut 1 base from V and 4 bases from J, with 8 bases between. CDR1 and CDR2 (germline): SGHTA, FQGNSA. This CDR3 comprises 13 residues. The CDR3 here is CASSLVLPYEQYF. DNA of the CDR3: TGTGCCAGCAGCTTAGTACTACCATACGAGCAGTACTTC.

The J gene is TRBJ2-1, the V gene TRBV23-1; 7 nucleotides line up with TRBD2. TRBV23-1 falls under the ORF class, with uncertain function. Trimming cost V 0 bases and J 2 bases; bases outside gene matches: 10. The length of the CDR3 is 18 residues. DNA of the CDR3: TGCGCCAGCAGTCAATCCGAGACTAGCTCTATCGCCTACAATGAGCAGTTCTTC. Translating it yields CASSQSETSSIAYNEQFF.

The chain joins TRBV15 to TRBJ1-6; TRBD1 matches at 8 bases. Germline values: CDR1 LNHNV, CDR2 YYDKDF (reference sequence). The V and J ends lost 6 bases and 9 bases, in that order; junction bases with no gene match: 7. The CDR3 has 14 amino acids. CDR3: CATRYGQGGSPLHF. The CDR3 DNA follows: TGTGCCACCAGATACGGACAGGGAGGTTCACCCCTCCACTTT.

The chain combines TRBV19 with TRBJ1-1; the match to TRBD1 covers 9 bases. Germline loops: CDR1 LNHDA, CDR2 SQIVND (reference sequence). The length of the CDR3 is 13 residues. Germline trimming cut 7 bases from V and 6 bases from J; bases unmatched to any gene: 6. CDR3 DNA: TGTGCCAGTAAGGCACAGGGGGCGCCTGAAGCTTTCTTT. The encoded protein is CASKAQGAPEAFF.

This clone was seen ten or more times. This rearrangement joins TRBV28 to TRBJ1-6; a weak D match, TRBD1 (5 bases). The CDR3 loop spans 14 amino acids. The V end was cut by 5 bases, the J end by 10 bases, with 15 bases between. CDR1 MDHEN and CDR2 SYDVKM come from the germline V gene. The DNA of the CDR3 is TGTGCCAGCAGTCGCTCACGCGGGGCCTCACCCCTCCACTTT. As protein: CASSRSRGASPLHF.

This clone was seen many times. The CDR3 coding sequence is TGCGCCAGCAGCTTGGCCCCTAGCGGGGGGTCCAGCTCCTACGAGCAGTACTTC. Amino acids: CASSLAPSGGSSSYEQYF. The chain is built from TRBV5-1 and TRBJ2-7; 11 positions agree with TRBD2. With V trimmed by 0 bases and J by 0 bases, 8 bases remained unmatched. Germline V gene lookup returns CDR1 SGHRS and CDR2 YFSETQ. This CDR3 region has 18 residues.

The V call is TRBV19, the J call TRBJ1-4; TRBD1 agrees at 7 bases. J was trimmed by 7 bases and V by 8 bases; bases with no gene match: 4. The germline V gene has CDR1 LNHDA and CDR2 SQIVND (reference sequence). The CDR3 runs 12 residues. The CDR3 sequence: CASSGQAEKLFF. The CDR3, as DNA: TGTGCCAGTTCTGGACAGGCTGAAAAACTGTTTTTT.

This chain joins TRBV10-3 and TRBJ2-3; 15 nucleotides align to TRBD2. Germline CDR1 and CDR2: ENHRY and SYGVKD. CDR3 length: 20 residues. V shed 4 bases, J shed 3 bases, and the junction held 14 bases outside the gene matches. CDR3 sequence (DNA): TGTGCCATCAGTGGGGGGACGGCCACCGGGACTAGCGGGAGGACAGATACGCAGTATTTT. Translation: CAISGGTATGTSGRTDTQYF.

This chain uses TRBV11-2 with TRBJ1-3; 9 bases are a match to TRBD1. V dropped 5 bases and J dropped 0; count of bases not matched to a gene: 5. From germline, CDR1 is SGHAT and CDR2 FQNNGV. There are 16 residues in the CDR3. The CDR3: CASSMDRGFSGNTIYF. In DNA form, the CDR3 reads TGTGCCAGCAGCATGGACAGGGGCTTCTCTGGAAACACCATATATTTT.

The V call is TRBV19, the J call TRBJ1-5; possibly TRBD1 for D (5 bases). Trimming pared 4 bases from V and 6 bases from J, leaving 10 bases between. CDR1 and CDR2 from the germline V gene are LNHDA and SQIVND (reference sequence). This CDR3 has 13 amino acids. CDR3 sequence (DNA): TGTGCCAGTAGTAGGGGCTGGGGTCAGCCCCAGCATTTT. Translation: CASSRGWGQPQHF.

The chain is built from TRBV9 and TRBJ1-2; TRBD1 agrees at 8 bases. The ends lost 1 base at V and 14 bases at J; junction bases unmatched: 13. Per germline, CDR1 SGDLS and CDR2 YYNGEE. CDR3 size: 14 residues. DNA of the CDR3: TGTGCCAGCAGCGTAAGTCCCGGGACAGGCCCCCTGACCTTC. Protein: CASSVSPGTGPLTF.

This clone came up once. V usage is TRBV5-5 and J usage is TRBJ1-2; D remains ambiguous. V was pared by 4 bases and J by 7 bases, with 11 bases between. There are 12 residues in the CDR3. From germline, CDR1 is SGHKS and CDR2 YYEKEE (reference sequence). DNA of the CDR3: TGTGCCAGCAGCCTCTCGATCGGTGGCTACACCTTC. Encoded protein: CASSLSIGGYTF.

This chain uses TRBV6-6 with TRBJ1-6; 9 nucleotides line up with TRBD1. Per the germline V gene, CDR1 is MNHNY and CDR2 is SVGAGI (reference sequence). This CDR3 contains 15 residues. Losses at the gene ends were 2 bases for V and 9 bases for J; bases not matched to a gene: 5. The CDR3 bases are TGTGCCAGCAGTTACGCGACAGGGGGGGGTTCACCCCTCCACTTT. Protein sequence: CASSYATGGGSPLHF.

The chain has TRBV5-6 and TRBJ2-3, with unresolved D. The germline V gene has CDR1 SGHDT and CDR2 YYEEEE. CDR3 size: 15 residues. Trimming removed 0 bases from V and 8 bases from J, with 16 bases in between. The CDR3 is CASSLGPRRSPTQYF. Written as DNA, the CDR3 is TGTGCCAGCAGCTTGGGGCCCCGGCGGTCACCTACGCAGTATTTT.

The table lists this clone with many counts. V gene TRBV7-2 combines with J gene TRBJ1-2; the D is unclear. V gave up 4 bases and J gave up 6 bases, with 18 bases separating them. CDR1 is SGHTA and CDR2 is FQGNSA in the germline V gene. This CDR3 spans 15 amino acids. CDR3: CASSSPRKVEDGYTF. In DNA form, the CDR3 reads TGTGCCAGCAGCTCCCCCCGCAAGGTGGAGGATGGCTACACCTTC. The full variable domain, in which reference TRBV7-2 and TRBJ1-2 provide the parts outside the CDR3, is GAGVSQSPSNKVTEKGKDVELRCDPISGHTALYWYRQSLGQGLEFLIYFQGNSAPDKSGLPSDRFSAERTGGSVSTLTIQRTQQEDSAVYLCASSSPRKVEDGYTFGSGTRLTVV.

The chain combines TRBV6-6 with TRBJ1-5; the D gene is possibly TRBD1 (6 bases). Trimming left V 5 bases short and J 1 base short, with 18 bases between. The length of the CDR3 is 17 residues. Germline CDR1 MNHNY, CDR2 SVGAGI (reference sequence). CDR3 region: CASSQGLRTVSNQPQHF. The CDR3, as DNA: TGTGCCAGCAGTCAGGGCTTGAGGACAGTAAGCAATCAGCCCCAGCATTTT.

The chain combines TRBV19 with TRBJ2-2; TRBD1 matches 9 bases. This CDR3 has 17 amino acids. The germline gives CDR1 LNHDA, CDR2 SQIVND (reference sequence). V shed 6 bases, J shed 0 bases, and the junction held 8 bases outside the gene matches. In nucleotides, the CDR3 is TGTGCCAGTAGCGACAGGGGGTCCCCCGCGAACACCGGGGAGCTGTTTTTT. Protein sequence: CASSDRGSPANTGELFF.

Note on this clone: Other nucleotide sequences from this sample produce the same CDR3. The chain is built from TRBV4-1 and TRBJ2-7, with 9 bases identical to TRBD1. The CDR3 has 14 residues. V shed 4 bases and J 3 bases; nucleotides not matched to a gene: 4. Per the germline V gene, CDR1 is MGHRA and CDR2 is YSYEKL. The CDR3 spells CASSRRDRDYEQYF. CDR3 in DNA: TGCGCCAGCAGCCGTCGGGACAGGGACTACGAGCAGTACTTC.

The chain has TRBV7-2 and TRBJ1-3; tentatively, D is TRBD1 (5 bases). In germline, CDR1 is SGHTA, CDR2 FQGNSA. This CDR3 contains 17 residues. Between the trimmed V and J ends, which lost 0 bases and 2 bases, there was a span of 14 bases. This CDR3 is CASSLALGGAPGNTIYF. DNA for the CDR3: TGTGCCAGCAGCTTAGCGTTGGGAGGGGCCCCTGGAAACACCATATATTTT.

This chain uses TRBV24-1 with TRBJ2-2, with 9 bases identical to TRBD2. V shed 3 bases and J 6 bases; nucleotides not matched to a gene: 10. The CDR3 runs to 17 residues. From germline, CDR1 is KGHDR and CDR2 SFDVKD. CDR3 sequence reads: CATSDNALAGGPGELFF. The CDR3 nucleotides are TGTGCCACCAGTGATAACGCACTCGCGGGGGGGCCCGGGGAGCTGTTTTTT.

This chain's CDR3 is CASSYSGNYEQYF. DNA of the CDR3: TGTGCCAGCAGTTACAGCGGGAACTACGAGCAGTACTTC. The chain uses TRBV6-5 and TRBJ2-7, with 7 positions matching TRBD2. Trimming cost V 2 bases and J 3 bases; bases outside gene matches: 1. In germline, CDR1 is MNHEY, CDR2 SVGAGI. The CDR3 consists of 13 residues.

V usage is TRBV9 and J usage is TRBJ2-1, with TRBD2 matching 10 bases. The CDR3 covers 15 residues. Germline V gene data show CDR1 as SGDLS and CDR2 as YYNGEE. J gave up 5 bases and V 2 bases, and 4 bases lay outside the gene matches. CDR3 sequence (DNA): TGTGCCAGCAGCGTGGGGACTAGCGCGAACAATGAGCAGTTCTTC. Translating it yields CASSVGTSANNEQFF.

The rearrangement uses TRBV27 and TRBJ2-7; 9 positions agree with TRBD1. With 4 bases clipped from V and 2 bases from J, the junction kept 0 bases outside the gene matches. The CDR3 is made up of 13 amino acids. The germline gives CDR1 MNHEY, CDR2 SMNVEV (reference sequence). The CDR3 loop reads CASSWDRAYEQYF. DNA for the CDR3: TGTGCCAGCAGTTGGGACAGGGCCTACGAGCAGTACTTC.

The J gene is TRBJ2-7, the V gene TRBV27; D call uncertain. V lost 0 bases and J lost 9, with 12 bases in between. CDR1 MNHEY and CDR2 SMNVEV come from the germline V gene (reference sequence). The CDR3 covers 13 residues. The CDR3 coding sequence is TGTGCCAGCAGTTTATCATTTACCGCCAGGCAGTACTTC. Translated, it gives CASSLSFTARQYF.